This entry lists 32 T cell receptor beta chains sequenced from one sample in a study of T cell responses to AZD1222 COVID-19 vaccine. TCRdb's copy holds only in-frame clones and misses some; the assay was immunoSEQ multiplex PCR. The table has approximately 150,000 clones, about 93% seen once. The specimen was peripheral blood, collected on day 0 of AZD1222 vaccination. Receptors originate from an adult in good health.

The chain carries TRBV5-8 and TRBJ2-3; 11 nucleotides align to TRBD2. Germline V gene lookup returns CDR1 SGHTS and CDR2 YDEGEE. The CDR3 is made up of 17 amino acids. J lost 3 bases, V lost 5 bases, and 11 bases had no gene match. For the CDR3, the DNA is TGTGCCAGCAGAAATAGCGGGAGGGCCGTGAGGACAGATACGCAGTATTTT. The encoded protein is CASRNSGRAVRTDTQYF. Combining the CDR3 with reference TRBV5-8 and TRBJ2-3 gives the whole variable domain EAGVTQSPTHLIKTRGQQATLRCSPISGHTSVYWYQQALGLGLQFLLWYDEGEERNRGNFPPRFSGRQFPNYSSELNVNALELEDSALYLCASRNSGRAVRTDTQYFGPGTRLTVL.

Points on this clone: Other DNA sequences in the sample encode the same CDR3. The CDR3 spells CASSLTGNTIYF. The CDR3 DNA reads as TGTGCCAGCAGTTTAACTGGAAACACCATATATTTT. V is TRBV12-3 or TRBV12-4 and J is TRBJ1-3; the D is unclear. The CDR3 consists of 12 residues. V dropped 2 bases and J dropped 2 bases, with 1 base sitting between them.

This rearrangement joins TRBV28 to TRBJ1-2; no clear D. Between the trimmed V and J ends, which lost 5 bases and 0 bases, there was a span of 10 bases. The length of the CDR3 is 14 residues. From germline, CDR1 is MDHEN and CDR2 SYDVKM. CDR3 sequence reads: CASSLGKSNYGYTF. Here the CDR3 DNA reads TGTGCCAGCAGTCTCGGAAAATCTAACTATGGCTACACCTTC.

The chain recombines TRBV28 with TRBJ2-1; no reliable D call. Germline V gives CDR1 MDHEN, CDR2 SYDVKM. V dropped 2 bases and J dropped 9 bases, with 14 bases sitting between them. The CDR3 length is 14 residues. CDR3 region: CASSLIPQVGEQFF. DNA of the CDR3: TGTGCCAGCAGTTTAATTCCCCAGGTCGGTGAGCAGTTCTTC.

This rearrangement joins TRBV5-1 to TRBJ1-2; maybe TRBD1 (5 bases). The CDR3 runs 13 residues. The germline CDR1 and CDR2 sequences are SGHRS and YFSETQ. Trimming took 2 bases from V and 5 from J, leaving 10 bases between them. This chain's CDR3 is CASSFDSGYGYTF. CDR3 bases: TGCGCCAGCAGCTTTGACAGTGGGTATGGCTACACCTTC. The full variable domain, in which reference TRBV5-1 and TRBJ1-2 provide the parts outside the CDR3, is KAGVTQTPRYLIKTRGQQVTLSCSPISGHRSVSWYQQTPGQGLQFLFEYFSETQRNKGNFPGRFSGRQFSNSRSEMNVSTLELGDSALYLCASSFDSGYGYTFGSGTRLTVV.

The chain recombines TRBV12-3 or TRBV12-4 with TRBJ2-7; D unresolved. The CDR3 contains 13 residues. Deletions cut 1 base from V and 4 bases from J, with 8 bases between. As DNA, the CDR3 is TGTGCCAGCAGTTTAGGGGTGGGATACGAGCAGTACTTC. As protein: CASSLGVGYEQYF.

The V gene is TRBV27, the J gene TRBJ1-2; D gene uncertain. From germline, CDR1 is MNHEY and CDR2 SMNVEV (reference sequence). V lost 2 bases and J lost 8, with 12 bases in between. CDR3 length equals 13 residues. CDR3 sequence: CASSLRLHGGYTF. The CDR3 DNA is TGTGCCAGCAGTTTAAGGCTGCACGGAGGCTACACCTTC.

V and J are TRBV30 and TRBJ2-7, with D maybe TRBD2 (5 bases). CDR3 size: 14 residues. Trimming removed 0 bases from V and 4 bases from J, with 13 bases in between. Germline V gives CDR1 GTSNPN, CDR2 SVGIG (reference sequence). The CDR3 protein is CAWSVLSRTYEQYF. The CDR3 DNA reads TGTGCCTGGAGTGTACTGAGCCGGACTTACGAGCAGTACTTC.

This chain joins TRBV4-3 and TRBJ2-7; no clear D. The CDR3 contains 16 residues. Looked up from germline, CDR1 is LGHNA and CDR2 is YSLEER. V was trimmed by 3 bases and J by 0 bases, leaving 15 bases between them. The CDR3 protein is CASSHFPAESSYEQYF. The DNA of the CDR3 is TGCGCCAGCAGCCATTTCCCAGCCGAAAGCTCCTACGAGCAGTACTTC.

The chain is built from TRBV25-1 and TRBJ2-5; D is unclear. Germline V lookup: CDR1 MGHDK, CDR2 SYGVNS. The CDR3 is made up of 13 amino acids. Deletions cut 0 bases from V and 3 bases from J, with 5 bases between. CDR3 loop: CASSEYVKETQYF. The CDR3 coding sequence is TGTGCCAGCAGTGAATACGTAAAAGAGACCCAGTACTTC.

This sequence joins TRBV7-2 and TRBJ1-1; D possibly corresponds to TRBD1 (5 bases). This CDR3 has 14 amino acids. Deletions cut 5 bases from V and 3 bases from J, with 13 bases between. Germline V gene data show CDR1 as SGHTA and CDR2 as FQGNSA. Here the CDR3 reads CASSPRRGDTEAFF. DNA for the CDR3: TGTGCCAGCAGCCCCAGGAGAGGGGACACTGAAGCTTTCTTT.

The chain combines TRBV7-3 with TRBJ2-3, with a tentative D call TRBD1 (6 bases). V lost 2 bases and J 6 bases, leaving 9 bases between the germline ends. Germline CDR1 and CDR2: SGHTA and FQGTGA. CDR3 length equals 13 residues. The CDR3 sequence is CASSLGGRDTQYF. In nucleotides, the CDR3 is TGTGCCAGCAGCTTAGGGGGCCGGGATACGCAGTATTTT.

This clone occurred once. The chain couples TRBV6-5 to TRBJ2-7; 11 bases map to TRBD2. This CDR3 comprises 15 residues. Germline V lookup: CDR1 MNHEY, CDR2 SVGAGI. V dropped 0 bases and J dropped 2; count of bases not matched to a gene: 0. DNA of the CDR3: TGTGCCAGCAGTTACTCTAGCGGGGGGGCCTACGAGCAGTACTTC. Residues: CASSYSSGGAYEQYF.

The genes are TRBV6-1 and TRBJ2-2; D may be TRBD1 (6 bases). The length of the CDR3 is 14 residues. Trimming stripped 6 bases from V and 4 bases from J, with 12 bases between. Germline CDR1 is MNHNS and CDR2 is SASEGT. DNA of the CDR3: TGTGCCAGCAGATGGGACACTTCCACCGGGGAGCTGTTTTTT. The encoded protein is CASRWDTSTGELFF.

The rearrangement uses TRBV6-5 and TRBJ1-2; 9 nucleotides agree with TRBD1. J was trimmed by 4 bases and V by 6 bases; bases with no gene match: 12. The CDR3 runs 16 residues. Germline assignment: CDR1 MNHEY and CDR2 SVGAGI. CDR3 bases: TGTGCCAGCAGCTACCCCCAGGGACAGGGAGCCTATGGCTACACCTTC. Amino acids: CASSYPQGQGAYGYTF.

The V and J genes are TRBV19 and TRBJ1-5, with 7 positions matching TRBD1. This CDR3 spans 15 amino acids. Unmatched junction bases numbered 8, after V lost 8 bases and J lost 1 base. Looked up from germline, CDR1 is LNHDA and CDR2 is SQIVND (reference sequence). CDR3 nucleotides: TGTGCCAGTGACAATGACAGGGTAAGCAATCAGCCCCAGCATTTT. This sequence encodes CASDNDRVSNQPQHF.

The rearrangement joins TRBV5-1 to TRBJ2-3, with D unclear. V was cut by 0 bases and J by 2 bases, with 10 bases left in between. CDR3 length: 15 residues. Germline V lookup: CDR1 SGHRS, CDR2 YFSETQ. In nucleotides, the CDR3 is TGCGCCAGCAGCTTGGCCCCAACAGCCACAGATACGCAGTATTTT. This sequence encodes CASSLAPTATDTQYF.

This CDR3 reads CASSLLSTRRFGSYNEQFF. The CDR3 coding sequence is TGTGCCAGCAGCTTACTGTCCACTAGAAGGTTCGGCTCCTACAATGAGCAGTTCTTC. The rearrangement joins TRBV7-9 to TRBJ2-1; D might be TRBD2 (5 bases). V lost 2 bases, J lost 0 bases, and 20 bases lay in between. This CDR3 comprises 19 residues. Germline CDR1 and CDR2: SEHNR and FQNEAQ (reference sequence).

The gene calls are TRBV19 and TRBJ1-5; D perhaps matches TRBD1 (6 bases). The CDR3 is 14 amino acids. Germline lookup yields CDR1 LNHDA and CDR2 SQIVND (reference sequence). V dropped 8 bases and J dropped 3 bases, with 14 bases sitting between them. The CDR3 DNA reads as TGTGCCAGTCAACCCGGGGGGGCCAATCAGCCCCAGCATTTT. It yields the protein CASQPGGANQPQHF.

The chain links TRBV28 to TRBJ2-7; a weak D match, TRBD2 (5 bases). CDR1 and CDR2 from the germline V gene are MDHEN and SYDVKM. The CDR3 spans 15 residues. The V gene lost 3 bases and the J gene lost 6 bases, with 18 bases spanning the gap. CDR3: CASSFRASQHPEQYF. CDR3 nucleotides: TGTGCCAGCAGTTTCCGGGCTAGCCAACACCCCGAGCAGTACTTC.

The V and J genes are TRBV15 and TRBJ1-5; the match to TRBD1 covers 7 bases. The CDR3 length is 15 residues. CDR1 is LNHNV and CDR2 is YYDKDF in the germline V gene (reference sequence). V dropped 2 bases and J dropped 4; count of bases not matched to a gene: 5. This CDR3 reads CATSRSSQGNQPQHF. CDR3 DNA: TGTGCCACCAGCAGATCGTCACAGGGGAATCAGCCCCAGCATTTT. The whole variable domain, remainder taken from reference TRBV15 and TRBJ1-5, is DAMVIQNPRYQVTQFGKPVTLSCSQTLNHNVMYWYQQKSSQAPKLLFHYYDKDFNNEADTPDNFQSRRPNTSFCFLDIRSPGLGDTAMYLCATSRSSQGNQPQHFGDGTRLSIL.

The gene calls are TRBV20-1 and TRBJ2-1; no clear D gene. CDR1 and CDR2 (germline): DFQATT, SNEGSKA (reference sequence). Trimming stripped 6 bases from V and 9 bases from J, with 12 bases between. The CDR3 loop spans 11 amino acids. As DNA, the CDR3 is TGCAGTGCCTCCCGCTTGGTTGAGCAGTTCTTC. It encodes CSASRLVEQFF.

The CDR3 DNA follows: TGTGCCAGCAGTCGGGACATTTCAGGGAATGAAAAACTGTTTTTT. Residues: CASSRDISGNEKLFF. The rearrangement uses TRBV3-1 (or the pseudogene TRBV3-2) and TRBJ1-4, with TRBD1 as a possible D gene (6 bases). The CDR3 runs to 15 residues. Trimming took off 6 bases at V and 5 bases at J, with 16 bases between the two ends. CDR1 and CDR2 from the germline V gene are LGHDT and YNNKEL (reference sequence).

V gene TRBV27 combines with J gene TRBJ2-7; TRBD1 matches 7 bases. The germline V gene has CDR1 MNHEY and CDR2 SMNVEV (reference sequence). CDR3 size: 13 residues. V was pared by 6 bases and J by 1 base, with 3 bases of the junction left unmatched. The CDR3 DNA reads TGTGCCAGCAGAAGACAGGGATCCTACGAGCAGTACTTC. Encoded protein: CASRRQGSYEQYF.

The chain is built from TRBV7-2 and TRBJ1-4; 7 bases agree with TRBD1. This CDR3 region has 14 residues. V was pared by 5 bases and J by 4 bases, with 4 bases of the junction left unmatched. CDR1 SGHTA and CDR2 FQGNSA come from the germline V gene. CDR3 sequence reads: CASSRTGHNEKLFF. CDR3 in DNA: TGTGCCAGCAGCCGGACAGGACATAATGAAAAACTGTTTTTT.

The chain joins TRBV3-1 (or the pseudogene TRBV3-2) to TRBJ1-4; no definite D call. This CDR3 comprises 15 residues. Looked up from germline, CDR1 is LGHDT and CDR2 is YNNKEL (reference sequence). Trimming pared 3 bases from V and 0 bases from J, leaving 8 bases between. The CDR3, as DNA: TGTGCCAGCAGCCAGTGGGGTGCAACTAATGAAAAACTGTTTTTT. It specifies CASSQWGATNEKLFF.

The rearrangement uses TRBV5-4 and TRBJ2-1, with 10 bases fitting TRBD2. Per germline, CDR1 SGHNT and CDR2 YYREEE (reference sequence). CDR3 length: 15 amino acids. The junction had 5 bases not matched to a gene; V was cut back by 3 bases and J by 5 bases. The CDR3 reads CASSWGLARDNEQFF. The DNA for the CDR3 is TGTGCCAGCAGCTGGGGACTAGCGCGCGACAATGAGCAGTTCTTC. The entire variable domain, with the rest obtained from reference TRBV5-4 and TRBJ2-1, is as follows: ETGVTQSPTHLIKTRGQQVTLRCSSQSGHNTVSWYQQALGQGPQFIFQYYREEENGRGNFPPRFSGLQFPNYSSELNVNALELDDSALYLCASSWGLARDNEQFFGPGTRLTVL.

CDR3 in amino acids: CASNQGYEKLFF. The CDR3 bases are TGTGCCAGTAACCAGGGTTATGAAAAACTGTTTTTT. The genes are TRBV25-1 and TRBJ1-4, with D perhaps TRBD1 (5 bases). This CDR3 has 12 residues. Trimming took off 9 bases at V and 6 bases at J, with 11 bases between the two ends. Germline V lookup: CDR1 MGHDK, CDR2 SYGVNS.

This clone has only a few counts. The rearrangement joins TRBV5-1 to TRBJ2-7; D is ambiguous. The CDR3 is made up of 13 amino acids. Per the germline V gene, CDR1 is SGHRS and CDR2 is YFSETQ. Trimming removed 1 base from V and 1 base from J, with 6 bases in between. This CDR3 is CASSLFGSYEQYF. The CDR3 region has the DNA TGCGCCAGCAGCTTGTTCGGGTCCTACGAGCAGTACTTC.

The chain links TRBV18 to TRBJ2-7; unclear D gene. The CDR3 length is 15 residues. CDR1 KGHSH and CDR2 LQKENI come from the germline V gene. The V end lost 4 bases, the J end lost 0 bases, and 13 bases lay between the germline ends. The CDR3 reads CASSLSSGSSYEQYF. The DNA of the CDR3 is TGTGCCAGCTCACTCAGTTCAGGCAGCTCCTACGAGCAGTACTTC. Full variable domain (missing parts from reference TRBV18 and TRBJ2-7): NAGVMQNPRHLVRRRGQEARLRCSPMKGHSHVYWYRQLPEEGLKFMVYLQKENIIDESGMPKERFSAEFPKEGPSILRIQQVVRGDSAAYFCASSLSSGSSYEQYFGPGTRLTVT.

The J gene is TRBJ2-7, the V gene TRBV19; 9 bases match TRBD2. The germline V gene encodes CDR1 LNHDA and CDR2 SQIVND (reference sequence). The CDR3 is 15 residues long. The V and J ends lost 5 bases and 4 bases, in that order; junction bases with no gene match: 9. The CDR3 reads CASSPWGTSIYEQYF. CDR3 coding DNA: TGTGCCAGTAGTCCATGGGGGACTAGCATATACGAGCAGTACTTC.

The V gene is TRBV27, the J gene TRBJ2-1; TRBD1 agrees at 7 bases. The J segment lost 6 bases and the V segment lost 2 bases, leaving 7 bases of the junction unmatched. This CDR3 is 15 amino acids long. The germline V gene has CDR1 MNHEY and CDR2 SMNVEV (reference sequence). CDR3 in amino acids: CASSLRGLLGNEQFF. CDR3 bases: TGTGCCAGCAGTTTAAGGGGGCTTCTAGGCAATGAGCAGTTCTTC.